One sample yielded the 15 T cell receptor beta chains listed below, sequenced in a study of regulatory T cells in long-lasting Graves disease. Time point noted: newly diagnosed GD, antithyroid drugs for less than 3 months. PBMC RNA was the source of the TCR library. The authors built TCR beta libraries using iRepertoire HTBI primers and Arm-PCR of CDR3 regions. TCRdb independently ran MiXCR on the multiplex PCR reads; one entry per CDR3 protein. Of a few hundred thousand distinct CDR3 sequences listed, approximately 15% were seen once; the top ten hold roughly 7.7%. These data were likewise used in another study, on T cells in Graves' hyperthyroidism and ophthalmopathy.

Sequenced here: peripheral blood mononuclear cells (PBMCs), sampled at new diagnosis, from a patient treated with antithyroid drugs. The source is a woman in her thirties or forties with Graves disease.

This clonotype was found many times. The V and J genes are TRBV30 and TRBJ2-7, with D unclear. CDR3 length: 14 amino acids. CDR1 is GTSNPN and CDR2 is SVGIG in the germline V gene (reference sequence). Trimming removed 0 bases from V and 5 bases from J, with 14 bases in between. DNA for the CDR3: TGTGCCTGGAGTGTCACGGGCCCGGCCAACGAGCAGTACTTC. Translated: CAWSVTGPANEQYF.

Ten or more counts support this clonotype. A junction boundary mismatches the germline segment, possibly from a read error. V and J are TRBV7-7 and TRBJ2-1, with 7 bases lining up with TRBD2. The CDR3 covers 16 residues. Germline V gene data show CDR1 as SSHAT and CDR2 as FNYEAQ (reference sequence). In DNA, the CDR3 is TGTGCTAGCAGCTTAGCGGCGAGCGGGGTTTACAATGAGCAGTTCTTC. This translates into CASSLAASGVYNEQFF.

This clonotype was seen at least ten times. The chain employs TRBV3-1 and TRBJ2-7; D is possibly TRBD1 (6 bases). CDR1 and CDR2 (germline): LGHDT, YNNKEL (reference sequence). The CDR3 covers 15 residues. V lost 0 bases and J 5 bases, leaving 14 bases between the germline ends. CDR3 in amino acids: CASSQDSGQLDEQYF. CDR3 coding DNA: TGTGCCAGCAGCCAAGATTCGGGACAACTCGACGAGCAGTACTTC.

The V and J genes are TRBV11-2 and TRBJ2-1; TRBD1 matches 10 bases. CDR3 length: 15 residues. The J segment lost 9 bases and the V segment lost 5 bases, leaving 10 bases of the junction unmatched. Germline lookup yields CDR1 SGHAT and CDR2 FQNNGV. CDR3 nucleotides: TGTGCCAGCAGCCCCGCGGGACAGGGGCTAGGTGAGCAGTTCTTC. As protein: CASSPAGQGLGEQFF.

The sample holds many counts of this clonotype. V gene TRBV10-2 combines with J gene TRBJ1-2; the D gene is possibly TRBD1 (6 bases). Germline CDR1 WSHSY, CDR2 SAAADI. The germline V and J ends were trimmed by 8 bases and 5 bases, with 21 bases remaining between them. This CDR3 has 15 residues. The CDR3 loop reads CASGEGEGTWYGYTF. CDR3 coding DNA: TGCGCCAGCGGAGAGGGGGAGGGGACATGGTATGGCTACACCTTC.

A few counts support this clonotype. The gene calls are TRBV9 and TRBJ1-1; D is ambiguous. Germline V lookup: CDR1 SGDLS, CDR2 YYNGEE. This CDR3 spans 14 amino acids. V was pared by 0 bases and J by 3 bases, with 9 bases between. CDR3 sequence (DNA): TGTGCCAGCAGCGTAGGCCTCCGGGACACTGAAGCTTTCTTT. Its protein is CASSVGLRDTEAFF.

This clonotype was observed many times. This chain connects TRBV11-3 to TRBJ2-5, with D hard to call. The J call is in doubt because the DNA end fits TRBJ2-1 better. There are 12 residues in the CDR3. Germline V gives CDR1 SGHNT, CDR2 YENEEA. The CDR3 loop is CASSLGVAEQFF. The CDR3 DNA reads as TGTGCCAGCAGCTTAGGGGTTGCTGAGCAGTTCTTC.

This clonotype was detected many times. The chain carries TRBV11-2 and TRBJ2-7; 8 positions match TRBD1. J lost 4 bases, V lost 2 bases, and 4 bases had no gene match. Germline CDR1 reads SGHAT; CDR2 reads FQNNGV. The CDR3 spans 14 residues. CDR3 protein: CASSLQGARYEQYF. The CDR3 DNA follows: TGTGCCAGCAGCTTACAGGGGGCAAGGTACGAGCAGTACTTC.

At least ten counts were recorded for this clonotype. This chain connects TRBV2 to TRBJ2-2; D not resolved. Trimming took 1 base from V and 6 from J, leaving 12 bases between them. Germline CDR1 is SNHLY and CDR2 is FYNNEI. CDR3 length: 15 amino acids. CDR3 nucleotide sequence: TGTGCCAGCAGTGAAGGAGTGAATCTACCCGGGGAGCTGTTTTTT. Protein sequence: CASSEGVNLPGELFF.

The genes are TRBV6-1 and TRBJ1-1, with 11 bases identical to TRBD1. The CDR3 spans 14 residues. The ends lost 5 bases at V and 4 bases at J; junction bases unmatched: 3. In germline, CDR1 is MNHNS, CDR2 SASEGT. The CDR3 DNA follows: TGTGCCAGCAGTCAAGGACAGGGGGCCACTGAAGCTTTCTTT. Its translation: CASSQGQGATEAFF.

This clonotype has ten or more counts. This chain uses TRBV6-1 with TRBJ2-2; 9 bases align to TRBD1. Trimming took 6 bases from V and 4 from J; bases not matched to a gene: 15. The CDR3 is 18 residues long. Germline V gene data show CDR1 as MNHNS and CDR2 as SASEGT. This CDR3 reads CASSSLTGGSDGTGELFF. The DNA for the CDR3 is TGTGCCAGCAGCTCCCTAACAGGGGGCAGCGATGGCACCGGGGAGCTGTTTTTT.

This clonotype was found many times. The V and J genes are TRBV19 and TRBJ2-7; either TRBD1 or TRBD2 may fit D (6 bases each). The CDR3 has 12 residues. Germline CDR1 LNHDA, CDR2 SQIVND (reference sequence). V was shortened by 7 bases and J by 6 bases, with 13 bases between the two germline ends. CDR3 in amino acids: CASNLGGGEQYF. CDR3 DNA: TGTGCCAGTAACCTAGGGGGAGGCGAGCAGTACTTC.

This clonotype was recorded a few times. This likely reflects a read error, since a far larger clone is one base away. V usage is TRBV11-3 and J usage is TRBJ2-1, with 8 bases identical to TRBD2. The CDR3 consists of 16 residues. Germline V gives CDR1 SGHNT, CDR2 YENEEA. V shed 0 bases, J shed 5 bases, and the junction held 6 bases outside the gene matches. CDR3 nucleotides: TGTGCCAGCAGCTTAGAGCGGGAGGCACCGAACAATGAGCAGTTCTTC. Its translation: CASSLEREAPNNEQFF.

CDR3 sequence (DNA): TGTGCCACCAGTGCTAGGGACTACACAGATACGCAGTATTTT. This sequence encodes CATSARDYTDTQYF. This sequence joins TRBV24-1 and TRBJ2-3; 7 nucleotides match TRBD2. The CDR3 runs 14 residues. Germline CDR1 KGHDR, CDR2 SFDVKD. After removal of 5 bases from V and 2 bases from J, the junction contained 3 bases not matched to a gene.

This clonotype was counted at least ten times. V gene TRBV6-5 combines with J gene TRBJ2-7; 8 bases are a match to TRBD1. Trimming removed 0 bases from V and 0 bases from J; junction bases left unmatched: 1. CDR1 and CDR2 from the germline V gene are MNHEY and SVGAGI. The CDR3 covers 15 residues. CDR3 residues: CASSYSDRASYEQYF. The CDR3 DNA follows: TGTGCCAGCAGTTACTCGGACAGGGCCTCCTACGAGCAGTACTTC.